This T cell receptor beta chain comes out of a study of blood T cell repertoires in COVID-19. In the study overall: Researchers got acute and convalescent COVID-19 samples from the United States, Italy and Spain. The cDNA or gDNA used as material had been derived from T cells, B-cell-depleted T cells, or PBMCs.

The CDR3 has 14 amino acids. Germline trimming cut 5 bases from V and 4 bases from J; bases unmatched to any gene: 5. The germline V gene encodes CDR1 MNHEY and CDR2 SVGAGI. Original handling: By means of reference gene primer amplification, nucleated cell counts were estimated. Generated by immunoSEQ multiplex PCR, the TCRdb table keeps only in-frame clones and is missing some. V and J calls and clone size are those listed in that table; D and trimming were worked out from the DNA. The sample has roughly 130,000 clones, about four fifths seen once. The material sequenced was peripheral blood. The chain recombines TRBV6-5 with TRBJ2-3, with 8 bases aligning to TRBD2. This sequence was found in a woman aged 25 to 39 who had recovered from COVID-19. CDR3 loop: CASSKGLVPDTQYF. CDR3 bases: TGTGCCAGCAGTAAGGGACTAGTACCAGATACGCAGTATTTT.